The 13 T cell receptor beta chains listed next were all sequenced from one sample in a study of blood T cell repertoires in COVID-19 (dated by TCRdb to the early 2020s). Libraries were prepared through the immunoSEQ multiplex PCR assay. What TCRdb holds here is the immuneACCESS table cut down to in-frame rearrangements. Part of the clones is not present; checked against another copy, under half of the missing clones reflect an unresolved V gene, and the others are unexplained. This sample is represented by around 73,000 clones; approximately 83% of them were singletons. The biggest ten clones account for 25% to 30% of the sample. Sequenced: peripheral blood. Every receptor here comes from a human donor in a cohort sampled during active COVID-19.

The chain carries TRBV5-6 and TRBJ1-5; D call uncertain. The CDR3 extends over 16 amino acids. Germline V gene data show CDR1 as SGHDT and CDR2 as YYEEEE. The ends were cut back, 2 bases at V and 5 bases at J, with 17 bases in the middle. Here the CDR3 reads CASSLTPYGVDQPQHF. The CDR3 DNA sequence: TGTGCCAGCAGCTTAACACCCTACGGGGTGGATCAGCCCCAGCATTTT.

V gene TRBV3-1 (or the pseudogene TRBV3-2) combines with J gene TRBJ2-2; 14 nucleotides line up with TRBD2. The CDR3 runs 19 residues. Per the germline V gene, CDR1 is LGHDT and CDR2 is YNNKEL (reference sequence). The V and J ends lost 1 base and 3 bases, in that order; junction bases with no gene match: 7. The DNA for the CDR3 is TGTGCCAGCAGCCAAGTGAGACTAGCGGGGGGGCCTCACACCGGGGAGCTGTTTTTT. It yields the protein CASSQVRLAGGPHTGELFF.

This clone occurred once. The chain joins TRBV7-9 to TRBJ2-4; D may be TRBD2 (7 bases). The CDR3 is 15 amino acids. Germline CDR1 reads SEHNR; CDR2 reads FQNEAQ (reference sequence). Trimming took off 5 bases at V and 5 bases at J, with 16 bases between the two ends. The CDR3 reads CASSHREGGENIQYF. DNA of the CDR3: TGTGCCAGCAGCCACAGGGAGGGCGGCGAAAACATTCAGTACTTC.

This clone was counted once. The chain links TRBV19 to TRBJ2-3, with TRBD2 matching over 7 bases. In germline, CDR1 is LNHDA, CDR2 SQIVND (reference sequence). The CDR3 covers 15 residues. Trimming took 7 bases from V and 1 from J; bases not matched to a gene: 8. The CDR3 region is CASKELAVGTDTQYF. The CDR3 bases are TGTGCCAGTAAAGAGCTAGCGGTGGGCACAGATACGCAGTATTTT.

This chain uses TRBV18 with TRBJ2-1, with D maybe TRBD2 (6 bases). V lost 4 bases and J 6 bases, leaving 25 bases between the germline ends. The germline V gene has CDR1 KGHSH and CDR2 LQKENI. This CDR3 is 18 amino acids long. CDR3 in amino acids: CASSRTREAGPSVNEQFF. DNA for the CDR3: TGTGCCAGCTCACGGACGAGGGAAGCGGGCCCTTCGGTCAATGAGCAGTTCTTC.

The rearrangement links TRBV11-3 to TRBJ2-2; TRBD2 agrees at 13 bases. The germline CDR1 and CDR2 sequences are SGHNT and YENEEA. The CDR3 has 17 amino acids. The J segment lost 7 bases and the V segment lost 4 bases, leaving 9 bases of the junction unmatched. This chain's CDR3 is CASSSPWGLAGSGELFF. CDR3 in DNA: TGTGCCAGCAGCTCCCCCTGGGGACTAGCGGGGAGCGGGGAGCTGTTTTTT.

This chain links TRBV10-2 with TRBJ2-5; D uncertain. The V gene lost 3 bases and the J gene lost 5 bases, with 7 bases spanning the gap. Germline V gene sequence: CDR1 WSHSY, CDR2 SAAADI. The CDR3 length is 12 residues. The CDR3 reads CASSEGRETQYF. CDR3 nucleotides: TGCGCCAGCAGTGAAGGCAGGGAGACCCAGTACTTC.

J is TRBJ1-2 and V is TRBV7-9, with 10 bases matching TRBD1. Germline V gene data show CDR1 as SEHNR and CDR2 as FQNEAQ (reference sequence). This CDR3 is 14 amino acids long. J lost 5 bases, V lost 3 bases, and 3 bases had no gene match. CDR3 nucleotide sequence: TGTGCCAGCAGCTTCGGACAGGGGGATTATGGCTACACCTTC. Residues: CASSFGQGDYGYTF.

This chain links TRBV7-8 with TRBJ2-1, with D maybe TRBD2 (5 bases). Trimming removed 3 bases at V and 7 bases at J, with 22 bases between. CDR1 SGHVS and CDR2 FQNEAQ come from the germline V gene. The CDR3 covers 17 residues. CDR3 loop: CASSLGLVGGLGNEQFF. The CDR3 DNA is TGTGCCAGCAGCTTGGGATTAGTGGGCGGGTTGGGTAATGAGCAGTTCTTC.

Regarding this clone: Germline and junction disagree at one end, which may indicate a read error. The rearrangement uses TRBV7-4 and TRBJ2-1; 8 bases align to TRBD2. The CDR3 is 15 residues long. CDR1 and CDR2 (germline): SGHVT, SQSDAQ. The CDR3: CASSLDRGGTNEQFF. CDR3 bases: TGTGCCAGCAGTTTAGATCGGGGGGGTACCAATGAGCAGTTCTTC.

This clone was counted a single time. The J gene is TRBJ2-7, the V gene TRBV19; TRBD2 matches 8 bases. There are 15 residues in the CDR3. J was trimmed by 0 bases and V by 2 bases; bases with no gene match: 3. Looked up from germline, CDR1 is LNHDA and CDR2 is SQIVND (reference sequence). CDR3 nucleotides: TGTGCCAGTAGTATATCGAGCGGGGGCTCCTACGAGCAGTACTTC. Protein sequence: CASSISSGGSYEQYF.

The gene calls are TRBV9 and TRBJ1-4; a weak D match, TRBD1 (5 bases). The V and J ends lost 3 bases and 3 bases respectively, with 12 bases between them. The germline CDR1 and CDR2 sequences are SGDLS and YYNGEE. CDR3 size: 15 residues. The CDR3 bases are TGTGCCAGCAGCGCCGCCCTAGGGGCTAATGAAAAACTGTTTTTT. This translates into CASSAALGANEKLFF.

The chain uses TRBV2 and TRBJ1-6; 9 nucleotides align to TRBD1. Germline V gene lookup returns CDR1 SNHLY and CDR2 FYNNEI. The CDR3 consists of 15 residues. V gave up 6 bases and J gave up 5 bases; unmatched junction bases: 5. In nucleotides, the CDR3 is TGTGCCAGCAGCACGGACAGGGGCCATAATTCACCCCTCCACTTT. It is translated as CASSTDRGHNSPLHF.